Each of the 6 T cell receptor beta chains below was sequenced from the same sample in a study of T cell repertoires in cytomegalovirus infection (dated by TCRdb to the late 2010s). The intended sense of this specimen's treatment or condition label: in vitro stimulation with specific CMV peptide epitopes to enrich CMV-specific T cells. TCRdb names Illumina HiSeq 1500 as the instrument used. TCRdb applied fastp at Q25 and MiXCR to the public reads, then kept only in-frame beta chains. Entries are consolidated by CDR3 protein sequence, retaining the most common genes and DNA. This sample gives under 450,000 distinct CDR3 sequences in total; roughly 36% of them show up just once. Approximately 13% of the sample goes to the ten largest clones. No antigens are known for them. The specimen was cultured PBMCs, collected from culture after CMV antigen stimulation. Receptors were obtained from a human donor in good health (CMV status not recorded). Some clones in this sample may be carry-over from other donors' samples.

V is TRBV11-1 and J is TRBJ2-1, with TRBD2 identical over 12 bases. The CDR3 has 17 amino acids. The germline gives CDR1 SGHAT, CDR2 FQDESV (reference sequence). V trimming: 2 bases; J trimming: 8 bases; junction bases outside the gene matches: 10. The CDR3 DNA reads TGTGCCAGCAGCTTATGGGAAACTAGCGGGAGGATGTATGAGCAGTTCTTC. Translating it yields CASSLWETSGRMYEQFF. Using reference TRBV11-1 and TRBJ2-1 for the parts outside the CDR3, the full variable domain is EAEVAQSPRYKITEKSQAVAFWCDPISGHATLYWYRQILGQGPELLVQFQDESVVDDSQLPKDRFSAERLKGVDSTLKIQPAELGDSAMYLCASSLWETSGRMYEQFFGPGTRLTVL.

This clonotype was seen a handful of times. This CDR3 reads CASSSVQGLYEQYV. CDR3 DNA sequence: TGTGCCAGCAGTTCGGTACAGGGACTTTACGAGCAGTACGTC. The chain combines TRBV6-5 with TRBJ2-7, with D perhaps given as TRBD1 or TRBD2 (6 bases each). Germline-derived CDR1 and CDR2 are MNHEY and SVGAGI. Trimming took 4 bases from V and 4 from J, leaving 14 bases between them. There are 14 residues in the CDR3.

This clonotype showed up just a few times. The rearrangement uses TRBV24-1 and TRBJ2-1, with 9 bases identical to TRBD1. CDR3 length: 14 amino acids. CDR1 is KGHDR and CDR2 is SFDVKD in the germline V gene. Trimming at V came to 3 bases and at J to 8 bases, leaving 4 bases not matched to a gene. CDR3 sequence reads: CATSDGGQGDEQFF. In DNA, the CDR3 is TGTGCCACCAGTGATGGGGGACAGGGCGATGAGCAGTTCTTC.

The CDR3 spells CATTEQGALADTQYF. The CDR3 bases are TGTGCCACCACCGAACAGGGGGCGCTCGCAGATACGCAGTATTTT. This sequence joins TRBV19 and TRBJ2-3; 9 nucleotides align to TRBD1. Looked up from germline, CDR1 is LNHDA and CDR2 is SQIVND (reference sequence). The CDR3 runs 15 residues. The V and J ends lost 10 bases and 4 bases, in that order; junction bases with no gene match: 12. Looking up the rest from reference TRBV19 and TRBJ2-3 gives the full variable domain: DGGITQSPKYLFRKEGQNVTLSCEQNLNHDAMYWYRQDPGQGLRLIYYSQIVNDFQKGDIAEGYSVSREKKESFPLTVTSAQKNPTAFYLCATTEQGALADTQYFGPGTRLTVL.

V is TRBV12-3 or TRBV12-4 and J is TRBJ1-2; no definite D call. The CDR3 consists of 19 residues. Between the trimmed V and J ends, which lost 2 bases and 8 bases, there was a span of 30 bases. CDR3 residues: CASSLSSGRYRTSLRGYTF. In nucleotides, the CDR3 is TGTGCCAGCAGTTTATCTTCGGGGAGGTATAGGACCTCCCTGAGAGGCTACACCTTC.

Here the CDR3 reads CASRTGRRETQYF. In DNA, the CDR3 is TGTGCCAGCAGAACCGGGCGTCGAGAGACCCAGTACTTC. This chain connects TRBV28 to TRBJ2-5; D not resolved. Germline-derived CDR1 and CDR2 are MDHEN and SYDVKM. This CDR3 comprises 13 residues. Trimming shortened V by 6 bases and J by 4 bases, and 12 bases separated the two germline ends.